This TCR beta chain was obtained from a study of identical twins. TCRdb reprocessed the 5' RACE reads via MiXCR and lists one record per CDR3 protein. The data contain some 320,000 distinct CDR3 sequences, 9% to 15% of them singletons. Everyone who donated was a healthy Caucasian. V was trimmed by 4 bases and J by 1 base, leaving 7 bases between them. The CDR3 totals 13 residues. Germline V gene sequence: CDR1 PRHDT, CDR2 FYEKMQ (reference sequence). This clonotype was seen a few times. This sample was shared with a second study, whose subject was yellow fever vaccine responses in identical twins.

The gene calls are TRBV13 and TRBJ1-1, with D possibly matching TRBD1 (5 bases). The sequence was collected from a woman aged 18-29 years in good health. Sequences were obtained from CD8+ T cells sorted from blood. In nucleotides, the CDR3 is TGTGCCAGCAGCTCAGGGACGAACACTGAAGCTTTCTTT. This gives the protein CASSSGTNTEAFF.